This T cell receptor beta chain was sequenced in a study of beta chain features in type 1 diabetes (dated by TCRdb to 2016 to 2018). Describing the broader study: Mean age, gender distribution, total cell number and subset yield were not different between patients and healthy donors. A total of some 110 million sorted cells were examined across all samples, and a strong correlation was observed between cell number per subset and RNA yield. The study compared the TCRB repertoires of sorted circulating CD4+ T cell subsets in recently diagnosed type 1 diabetes patients with those in matched healthy donors. Regulatory and stem cell-like memory subsets were obtained from only 8 patients and about 8 healthy donors, while naive and central memory subsets were obtained from all 30 or so donors.

Each donor gave one peripheral blood draw, roughly 120 mL on average, collected into heparinised tubes. Using a panel that included CD45RO, CCR7, CD25, CD127, CD95 and CD27, naive, central memory, regulatory and stem cell-like memory CD4+ T cells were sorted on a BD FACSAria II. All sorted populations exceeded 95% purity. PBMCs were isolated right away by Lymphoprep density gradient centrifugation and were stained directly, without culture. So that batch effects would be minimized, each experiment stained and sorted samples in pairs, pairing one healthy donor with one patient. Concerning this clone: Its recognized antigen is unknown. No clone much larger than this one lies a single base away; base qualities are absent.

General study outcomes and caveats: At VDJ recombination sites, type 1 diabetes patients had fewer insertions and more deleted nucleotides, which implies abnormalities in thymic rearrangement. In all four CD4+ subsets, TCRB CDR3 length was moderately but significantly shorter in type 1 diabetes patients. PCR might favor shorter templates, but patient and control samples were amplified and corrected together, so any skew would affect both groups equally. Naive, central memory and regulatory TCRB repertoires appeared more similar among patients than among healthy donors. Only small numbers of individuals were included in the HLA sub-analyses, which left unresolved whether HLA type had any influence on TCRB rearrangement. Because cDNA was sequenced instead of genomic DNA, activated cells with high expression could be over-represented, although the groups did not differ in activation or CD3 levels.

The entire isolated RNA was reverse transcribed using the High Capacity cDNA Reverse Transcription Kit, and thus expressed TCRB transcripts were sequenced. Deep immunoSEQ sequencing was applied to naive, central memory and regulatory T cell samples, giving an average of roughly 3.5 million total reads per sample. Sorted cells were lysed in RLT buffer and RNA was extracted with DNase-treated RNeasy Micro or Mini kits, depending on cell number. To prevent cross-contamination, every cell subset was processed on its own, while patient and healthy donor samples were processed together. Using the immunoSEQ multiplex PCR, TCRB sequences were amplified from cDNA into 87-bp fragments spanning the CDR3 region. Sequencing of the amplicons was done on the Illumina HiSeq platform. From the authors' description of their analysis: Synthetic template baselines were used to correct PCR bias computationally, reads within Hamming distance 2 were collapsed, and singletons that could not be merged were discarded. Reads were aligned to IMGT to assign V, D and J genes, CDR3 length, and insertions or deletions at six rearrangement sites. Clonotype counts were normalized to sorted cell number within each subset before computing true diversity and Gini coefficients with the tcR R package. Repertoire sharing was quantified using the overlap coefficient calculated on TCRB nucleotide sequences. As a proxy for the pre-selection repertoire, out-of-frame TCRB sequences from naive cells were analyzed. Imported from immuneACCESS, the table was reduced by TCRdb to in-frame sequences with V and J called. These copies leave out some clones; in studies compared against another copy, an unresolved V gene accounts for under half, and the cause of the remainder is not known. V, J and clone size were drawn from that table, and D and trimming were deduced from the DNA. The sample includes 600,000 or so clones, with roughly 12% observed a single time. Clones ranked in the top ten supply around 0.12% of the sample.

The TCR was taken from a young man with type 1 diabetes. Sequenced sample: naive CD4+ T cells from blood. Reading the label with the study, this specimen's cell subset or site is: true naive CD4+ T cells.

The CDR3 reads as follows: CASSLGHYNSPLHF. The DNA sequence reads TGTGCCAGCAGCTTAGGGCACTATAATTCACCCCTCCACTTT. The chain employs TRBV7-6 and TRBJ1-6, with the identity of the D gene unclear. CDR1 and CDR2 are drawn from the germline V gene: SGHVS, FNYEAQ. V loses 1 base of germline sequence and J loses 3 bases, and the interval between the two ends is 4 bases. The CDR3 covers 14 residues, taking in both the cysteine and the phenylalanine. Kept here is only the CDR3 DNA, which spans 42 bases and is read in frame from base 1.